This T cell receptor (beta chain) was sequenced for a study of blood T cell repertoires in COVID-19. Across the whole study: The origin of the acute and convalescent COVID-19 samples was the United States, Italy and Spain. The analysed material was cDNA or gDNA that came from T cells, B-cell-depleted T cells, or PBMCs.

Enrolment of Seattle patients took place during active infection, and they were followed longitudinally. Original processing notes: Reference gene primer amplification yielded estimated nucleated cell counts. This table comes from immunoSEQ multiplex PCR, and its TCRdb copy is limited to in-frame clones, with some not included. V and J calls plus clone size are reproduced from that table; the DNA served to infer D and trimming. The table lists around 400,000 clones, roughly 86% of them singletons. Comments on this clone: A much larger clone lies a single base off, so this may be a read error.

The length of the CDR3 is 13 residues. Per the germline V gene, CDR1 is SGHNT and CDR2 is YENEEA. Trimming cost V 3 bases and J 1 base, with 6 bases left between them. The sequence was obtained from a woman aged 55-69 years with COVID-19, enrolled during active disease. The chain links TRBV11-3 to TRBJ1-1, with D possibly TRBD1 on 5 matching bases. Material: peripheral blood. CDR3 DNA: TGTGCCAGCAGCTTCACAGGGAACACTGAAGCTTTCTTT. Translation: CASSFTGNTEAFF.